This T cell receptor (beta chain) stems from a study of human T cells and chemical hapten exposure. Study overall: Predominantly women, the patients had alopecia areata, totalis or universalis.

The sample holds many counts of this clonotype. CDR1 LNHDA and CDR2 SQIVND come from the germline V gene (reference sequence). The V and J ends lost 1 base and 5 bases, in that order; junction bases with no gene match: 3. The CDR3 consists of 15 residues. Library preparation tagged each individual cDNA molecule with a unique molecular identifier. TCRdb analysed the RACE reads with MiXCR anew, one entry per CDR3 protein. The sample includes tens of thousands of distinct CDR3 sequences, less than 15% of them seen just once. Time point meaning: pre-sensitization, week 0. The treatment is: therapeutic diphenylcyclopropenone sensitization with weekly scalp DPC. Unfractionated whole blood yielded the extracted total RNA.

Sequencing used whole blood, obtained in connection with sensitization to the hapten diphenylcyclopropenone (DPC). This receptor was taken from a woman in her thirties or forties with alopecia areata. Some clones in this sample may be carry-over from other donors' samples. The genes are TRBV19 and TRBJ1-5, with 9 bases identical to TRBD1. CDR3: CASSIGDRDHQPQHF. CDR3 nucleotide sequence: TGTGCCAGTAGTATAGGGGACAGGGACCATCAGCCCCAGCATTTT.